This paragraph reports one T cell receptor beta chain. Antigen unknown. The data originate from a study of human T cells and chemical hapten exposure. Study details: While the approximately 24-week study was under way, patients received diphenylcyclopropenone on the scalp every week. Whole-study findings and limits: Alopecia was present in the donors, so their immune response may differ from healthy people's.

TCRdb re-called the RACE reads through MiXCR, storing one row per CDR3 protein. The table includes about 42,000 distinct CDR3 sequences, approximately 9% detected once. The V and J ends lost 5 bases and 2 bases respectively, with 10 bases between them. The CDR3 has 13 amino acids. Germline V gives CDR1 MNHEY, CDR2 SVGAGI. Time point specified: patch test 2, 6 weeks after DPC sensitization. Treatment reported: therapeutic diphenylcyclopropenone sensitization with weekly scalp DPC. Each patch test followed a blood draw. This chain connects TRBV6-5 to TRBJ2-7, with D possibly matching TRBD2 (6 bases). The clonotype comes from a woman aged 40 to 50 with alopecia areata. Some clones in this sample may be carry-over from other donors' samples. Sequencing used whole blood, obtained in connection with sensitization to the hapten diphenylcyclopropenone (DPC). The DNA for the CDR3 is TGTGCCAGCAGTCCCCGGAGGGCCTACGAGCAGTACTTC. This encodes CASSPRRAYEQYF.